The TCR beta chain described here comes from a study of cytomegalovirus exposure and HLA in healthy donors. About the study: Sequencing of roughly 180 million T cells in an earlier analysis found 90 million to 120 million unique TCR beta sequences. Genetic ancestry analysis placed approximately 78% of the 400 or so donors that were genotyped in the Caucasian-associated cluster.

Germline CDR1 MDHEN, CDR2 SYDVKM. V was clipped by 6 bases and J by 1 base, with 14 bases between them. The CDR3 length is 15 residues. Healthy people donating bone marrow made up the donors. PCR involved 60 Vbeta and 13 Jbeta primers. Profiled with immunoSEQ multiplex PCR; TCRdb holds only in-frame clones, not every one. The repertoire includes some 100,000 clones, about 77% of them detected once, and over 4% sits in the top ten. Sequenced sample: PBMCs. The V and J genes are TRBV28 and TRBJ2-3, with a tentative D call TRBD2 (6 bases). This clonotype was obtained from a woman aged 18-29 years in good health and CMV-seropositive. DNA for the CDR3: TGTGCCAGCAGGGAACTAGCCCTCGGCACAGATACGCAGTATTTT. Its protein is CASRELALGTDTQYF. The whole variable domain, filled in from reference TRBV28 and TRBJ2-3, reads DVKVTQSSRYLVKRTGEKVFLECVQDMDHENMFWYRQDPGLGLRLIYFSYDVKMKEKGDIPEGYSVSREKKERFSLILESASTNQTSMYLCASRELALGTDTQYFGPGTRLTVL.